This T cell receptor beta chain comes out of a study of shared clonotypes between healthy human individuals. CDR3 length equals 16 residues. Germline CDR1 is SGHRS and CDR2 is YFSETQ. Unmatched junction bases numbered 6, after V lost 4 bases and J lost 4 bases. Measured with immunoSEQ multiplex PCR; TCRdb has only the in-frame clones, and not every one. The sample consists of about 2.3 million clones, around 93% of them appearing once. This chain connects TRBV5-1 to TRBJ2-1; 12 bases are shared with TRBD2. The source material was naive CD4+ T cells from PBMCs. Subset in this sample: CD45RA+ positively selected. This sequence was found in a young man in good health. Some clones in this sample may be carry-over from other donors' samples. CDR3 sequence: CASSPRTSGTYNEQFF. The CDR3 DNA follows: TGCGCCAGCAGCCCCCGGACTAGCGGGACTTACAATGAGCAGTTCTTC.